Described below is a single T cell receptor beta chain sequence and its context. The antigen remains unidentified. This CDR3 is built from 16 residues. J was trimmed by 4 bases and V by 5 bases; bases with no gene match: 8. Germline V gives CDR1 SGHAT, CDR2 FQNNGV. This sample is part of a study of identical twins. Study-wide results and limits: Models predicted less out-of-frame TCR alpha sharing in monozygotic twins than was found.

TCRdb recomputed calls from the 5' RACE reads with MiXCR, one row per CDR3 protein. This sample has fewer than 650,000 distinct CDR3 sequences; around 7.4% occur once, and the top ten carry 1.5% to 2%. The same data also contributed to another study, on yellow fever vaccine responses in identical twins.

The source is a woman between 18 and 30 years old in good health. Sequencing used PBMCs. This sequence joins TRBV11-2 and TRBJ2-3; 11 positions agree with TRBD1. CDR3 loop: CASSPGTGGIADTQYF. The CDR3 nucleotides read TGTGCCAGCAGCCCCGGGACAGGGGGTATAGCAGATACGCAGTATTTT.